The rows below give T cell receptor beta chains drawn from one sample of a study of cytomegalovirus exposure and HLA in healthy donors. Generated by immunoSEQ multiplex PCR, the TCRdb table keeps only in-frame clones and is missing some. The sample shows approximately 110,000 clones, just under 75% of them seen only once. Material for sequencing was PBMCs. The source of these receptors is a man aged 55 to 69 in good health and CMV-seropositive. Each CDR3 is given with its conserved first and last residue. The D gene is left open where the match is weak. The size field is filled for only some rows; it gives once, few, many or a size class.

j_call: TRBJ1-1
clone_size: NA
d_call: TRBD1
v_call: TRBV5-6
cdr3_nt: TGTGCCAGCAGCTTGGACAGGGGGCAGGAAGCTTTCTTT
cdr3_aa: CASSLDRGQEAFF

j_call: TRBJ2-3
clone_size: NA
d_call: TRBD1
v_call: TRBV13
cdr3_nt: TGTGCCAGCAGTTTGACAGGGCGGCAGACAGATACGCAGTATTTT
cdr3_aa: CASSLTGRQTDTQYF

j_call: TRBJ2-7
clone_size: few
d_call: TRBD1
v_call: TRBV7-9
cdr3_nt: TGTGCCAGCAGCCGGACAGGGCCTAGCTCCTACGAGCAGTACTTC
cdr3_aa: CASSRTGPSSYEQYF

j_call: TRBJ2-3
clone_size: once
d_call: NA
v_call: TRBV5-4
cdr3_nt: TGTGCCAGCAGGTCGTATAGCACAGATACGCAGTATTTT
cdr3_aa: CASRSYSTDTQYF

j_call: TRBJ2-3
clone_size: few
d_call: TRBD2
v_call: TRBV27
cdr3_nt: TGTGCCAGCAGTTTAGTCGGACTAGCGGGGGTAAGGTCAATGGGCGATACGCAGTATTTT
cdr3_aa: CASSLVGLAGVRSMGDTQYF

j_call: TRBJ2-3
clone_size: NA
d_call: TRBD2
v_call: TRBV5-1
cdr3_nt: TGCGCCAGCAGCTTGGAGGCGACTAGCGGGGGCACAGATACGCAGTATTTT
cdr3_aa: CASSLEATSGGTDTQYF

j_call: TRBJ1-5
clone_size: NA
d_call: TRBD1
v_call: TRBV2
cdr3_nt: TGTGCCAGCAGACAGGGGGAAGATCAGCCCCAGCATTTT
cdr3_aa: CASRQGEDQPQHF

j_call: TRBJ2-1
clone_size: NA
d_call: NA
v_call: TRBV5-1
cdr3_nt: TGCGCCAGCAGCTCGGGGATCAGTAGCTCCTACAATGAGCAGTTCTTC
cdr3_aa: CASSSGISSSYNEQFF

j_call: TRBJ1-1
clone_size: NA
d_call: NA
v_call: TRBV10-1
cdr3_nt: TGCGCCAGCAGTGAGTGTAGGCACAGCTGGCCTCGACCTCAGAACACTGAAGCTTTCTTT
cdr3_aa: CASSECRHSWPRPQNTEAFF

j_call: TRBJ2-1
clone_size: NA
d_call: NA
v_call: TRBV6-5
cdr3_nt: TGTGCCAGCAGTTCCTCAACAGGGCCCAACTACAATGAGCAGTTCTTC
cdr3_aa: CASSSSTGPNYNEQFF

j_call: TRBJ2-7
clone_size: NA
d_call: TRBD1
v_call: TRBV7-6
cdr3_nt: TGTGCCAGCAGCTCGGGACAGGGAAACGAGCAGTACTTC
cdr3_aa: CASSSGQGNEQYF

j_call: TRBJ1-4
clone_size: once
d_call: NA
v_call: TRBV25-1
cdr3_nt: TGTGCCAGCAGTGAAGTCGGGAGGGGTAAGGAAAAACTGTTTTTT
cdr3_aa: CASSEVGRGKEKLFF

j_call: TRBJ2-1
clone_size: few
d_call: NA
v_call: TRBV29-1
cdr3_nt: TGCAGCGTTGATACGAGCGGAGTCTACAATGAGCAGTTCTTC
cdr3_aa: CSVDTSGVYNEQFF

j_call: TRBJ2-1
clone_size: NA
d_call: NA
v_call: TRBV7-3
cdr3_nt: TGTGCCAGCAGCCCCAATCGCCTACCCAATGAGCAGTTCTTC
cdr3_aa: CASSPNRLPNEQFF

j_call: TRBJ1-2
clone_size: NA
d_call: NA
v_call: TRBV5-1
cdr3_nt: TGCGCCAGCAGCTTGGATCCAGGAACGGGGGGCTACACCTTC
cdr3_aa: CASSLDPGTGGYTF

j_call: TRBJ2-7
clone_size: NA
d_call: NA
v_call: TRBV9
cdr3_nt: TGTGCCAGCAGCCCCCGCCCGGAGGAGTCCTACGAGCAGTACTTC
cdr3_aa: CASSPRPEESYEQYF